Listed here is a single T cell receptor (beta chain). Its antigen remains unknown. These data are taken from a study of response to subunit inactivated influenza vaccine. Findings of the study overall: Few additional T cells are recruited per seasonal influenza vaccination, authors suggested.

TCRdb re-called the RT-PCR reads through MiXCR, storing one row per CDR3 protein. The profile shows roughly 700,000 distinct CDR3 sequences, roughly 14% of them singletons. The CDR3 spans 14 residues. Germline V gives CDR1 MGHDK, CDR2 SYGVNS. J lost 5 bases, V lost 2 bases, and 5 bases had no gene match. Source: PBMCs from blood, taken around 15 days before vaccination. This clonotype was sampled from a man aged 45-65 years who received an inactivated influenza vaccine. The chain combines TRBV25-1 with TRBJ2-7; the match to TRBD2 covers 8 bases. CDR3 nucleotide sequence: TGTGCCAGCAGTGAACCACCAGCGGGAGACGAGCAGTACTTC. It translates to CASSEPPAGDEQYF.